The 11 T cell receptor beta chains below were found in one sample sequenced in a study of shared clonotypes between healthy human individuals. Some clones are missing from TCRdb's copy, which holds only in-frame ones; the method was immunoSEQ multiplex PCR. The sample has over a million clones; around 97% are singletons. Sequencing was done on a sample of naive CD4+ T cells sorted from blood. The subset was: CD45RA+ positively selected. Receptor source: a man aged 25-45 years in good health.

The chain uses TRBV10-3 and TRBJ2-2; TRBD1 matches 10 bases. V lost 4 bases, J lost 4 bases, and 9 bases stayed unmatched. CDR1 is ENHRY and CDR2 is SYGVKD in the germline V gene. The CDR3 totals 17 residues. The CDR3 coding sequence is TGTGCCATCAGTGGGAGGGACAGGGGTTATTCCACCGGGGAGCTGTTTTTT. Its translation: CAISGRDRGYSTGELFF.

The sample holds a few counts of this clone. V gene TRBV20-1 combines with J gene TRBJ1-1; D is unresolved. The germline V gene has CDR1 DFQATT and CDR2 SNEGSKA (reference sequence). Trimming shortened V by 2 bases and J by 11 bases, and 12 bases separated the two germline ends. This CDR3 spans 11 amino acids. The CDR3 nucleotides are TGCAGTGCTAGATCCGAGGAACGGGCTTTCTTT. As protein: CSARSEERAFF.

Remarks on this clone: Other DNA sequences of this sample code for an identical CDR3. This chain links TRBV28 with TRBJ1-5, with D uncertain. Germline V gene lookup returns CDR1 MDHEN and CDR2 SYDVKM. V lost 2 bases to trimming and J lost 2 bases, with 7 bases between them. The CDR3 spans 14 residues. In DNA form, the CDR3 reads TGTGCCAGCAGTTTACTAGGTGGCAATCAGCCCCAGCATTTT. Translated, it gives CASSLLGGNQPQHF.

The chain is built from TRBV27 and TRBJ2-5; D gene ambiguous. The germline V gene encodes CDR1 MNHEY and CDR2 SMNVEV (reference sequence). Trimming cost V 2 bases and J 6 bases, with 4 bases left between them. The CDR3 extends over 11 amino acids. CDR3 coding DNA: TGTGCCAGCAGTTTAGGGAAGACCCAGTACTTC. Its translation is CASSLGKTQYF.

The V and J genes are TRBV9 and TRBJ2-2, with unresolved D. Germline loops: CDR1 SGDLS, CDR2 YYNGEE. The CDR3 extends over 13 amino acids. Trimming took off 4 bases at V and 3 bases at J, with 7 bases between the two ends. The CDR3 DNA is TGTGCCAGCAGCCCGACCCACACCGGGGAGCTGTTTTTT. Its protein is CASSPTHTGELFF.

This chain uses TRBV21-1 with TRBJ2-7; TRBD2, as called in the table, went unchecked against the DNA. TRBV21-1 is a recognized pseudogene. The CDR3 has 14 residues. CDR3 in amino acids: CASSPRGISYEQYF. CDR3 nucleotides: TGTGCCAGCAGCCCGCGAGGAATCTCCTACGAGCAGTACTTC.

The chain couples TRBV10-3 to TRBJ2-1, with TRBD2 matching 11 bases. Germline values: CDR1 ENHRY, CDR2 SYGVKD. There are 18 residues in the CDR3. After removal of 7 bases from V and 0 bases from J, the junction contained 11 bases not matched to a gene. Here the CDR3 reads CAIKVGTSGSSSYNEQFF. CDR3 coding DNA: TGTGCCATCAAGGTCGGGACTAGCGGTTCGAGCTCCTACAATGAGCAGTTCTTC.

The chain has TRBV29-1 and TRBJ2-1; 11 nucleotides align to TRBD2. This CDR3 is built from 15 residues. V gave up 8 bases and J gave up 7 bases; unmatched junction bases: 13. The germline gives CDR1 SQVTM, CDR2 ANQGSEA. The CDR3 reads CSSTALAGGTNEQFF. The CDR3 DNA reads as TGCAGCTCAACCGCGCTAGCGGGAGGTACTAATGAGCAGTTCTTC.

This sequence joins TRBV6-4 and TRBJ1-1, with D possibly being TRBD1 (5 bases). CDR1 MRHNA and CDR2 SNTAGT come from the germline V gene. The CDR3 consists of 14 residues. The V end was cut by 6 bases, the J end by 0 bases, with 11 bases between. The CDR3 loop is CASRADSLNTEAFF. The CDR3 bases are TGTGCCAGCAGAGCAGACAGTTTGAACACTGAAGCTTTCTTT.

The chain links TRBV4-3 to TRBJ1-2; D remains unclear. CDR1 is LGHNA and CDR2 is YSLEER in the germline V gene. V lost 1 base to trimming and J lost 4 bases, with 10 bases between them. The CDR3 runs to 14 residues. The CDR3 reads CASSQVGRSYGYTF. Here the CDR3 DNA reads TGCGCCAGCAGCCAAGTTGGGCGGTCCTATGGCTACACCTTC.

The chain carries TRBV10-1 and TRBJ1-1; maybe TRBD1 (5 bases). This CDR3 is 14 amino acids long. The V gene's germline CDR1 is WNHNN and CDR2 SYGVQD (reference sequence). Trimming shortened V by 6 bases and J by 2 bases, and 13 bases separated the two germline ends. CDR3 DNA: TGCGCCAGCAGCGCTGACAGTATTAACACTGAAGCTTTCTTT. Its translation: CASSADSINTEAFF.